The rows below give T cell receptor beta chains drawn from one sample of a study of T cell responses to AZD1222 COVID-19 vaccine. Profiling relied on immunoSEQ multiplex PCR, and the TCRdb table lists in-frame clones only, not all of them. The sample yields fewer than 200,000 clones, just over 85% seen once. The starting material was peripheral blood, obtained 28 days after the second AZD1222 dose. Receptors originate from an adult who received the AZD1222 COVID-19 vaccine. Each CDR3 is given with its conserved first and last residue. A D gene is named only where the DNA matches it firmly. Some rows have no size entry. The others give once, few or many, or a class for an expanded clone.

TRBJ2-5 TRBV5-1 NA NA TGCGCCAGCAGCTTGGCCTCGGGAGCGGAGACCCAGTACTTC CASSLASGAETQYF
TRBJ1-2 TRBV30 NA NA TGTGCCTGGAGTAAGGGGCCAGGGGATGGCTACACCTTC CAWSKGPGDGYTF
TRBJ2-7 TRBV5-4 NA TRBD1 TGTGCCAGCAGCTCGGGACAGAACCGCTACGAGCAGTACTTC CASSSGQNRYEQYF
TRBJ1-2 TRBV5-4 NA NA TGTGCCAGCAGCCCCGGACACTCCAAAACTAACTATGGCTACACCTTC CASSPGHSKTNYGYTF
TRBJ1-3 TRBV30 few NA TGTGCCTGGAGTAGGGGTTCTGGAAACACCATATATTTT CAWSRGSGNTIYF
TRBJ2-7 TRBV6-2/TRBV6-3 NA NA TGTGCCAGCAGCTTGACTTCCTACGAGCAGTACTTC CASSLTSYEQYF
TRBJ1-6 TRBV3-1/TRBV3-2 NA NA TGTGCCAGCAGCCCCCGGACGAGATCGGGTTATAATTCACCCCTCCACTTT CASSPRTRSGYNSPLHF
TRBJ1-5 TRBV7-2 NA NA TGTGCCAGCAGCCCCACAGGGAACGATTATCAGCCCCAGCATTTT CASSPTGNDYQPQHF
TRBJ1-3 TRBV14 once NA TGTGCCAGCAGCTCGAATAGGGGCCGAAACACCATATATTTT CASSSNRGRNTIYF
TRBJ1-5 TRBV5-6 NA TRBD1 TGTGCCAGCACCCGGGGGGACAGGGGGCACAATCAGCCCCAGCATTTT CASTRGDRGHNQPQHF
TRBJ2-5 TRBV9 NA TRBD2 TGTGCCAGCAGCGTACCCACGAACAATAGCGGGGGGGCCAGTCGAGAGACCCAGTACTTC CASSVPTNNSGGASRETQYF
TRBJ2-2 TRBV18 few NA TGTGCCAGCTCACTAGGACGGTTTAACACCGGGGAGCTGTTTTTT CASSLGRFNTGELFF
TRBJ2-7 TRBV24-1 NA NA TGTGCCACCAGTGGACCGTGGGTATACGAGCAGTACTTC CATSGPWVYEQYF
TRBJ1-4 TRBV29-1 NA TRBD1 TGCAGCGTCAGGACAGGGGGCGGAACTAATGAAAAACTGTTTTTT CSVRTGGGTNEKLFF